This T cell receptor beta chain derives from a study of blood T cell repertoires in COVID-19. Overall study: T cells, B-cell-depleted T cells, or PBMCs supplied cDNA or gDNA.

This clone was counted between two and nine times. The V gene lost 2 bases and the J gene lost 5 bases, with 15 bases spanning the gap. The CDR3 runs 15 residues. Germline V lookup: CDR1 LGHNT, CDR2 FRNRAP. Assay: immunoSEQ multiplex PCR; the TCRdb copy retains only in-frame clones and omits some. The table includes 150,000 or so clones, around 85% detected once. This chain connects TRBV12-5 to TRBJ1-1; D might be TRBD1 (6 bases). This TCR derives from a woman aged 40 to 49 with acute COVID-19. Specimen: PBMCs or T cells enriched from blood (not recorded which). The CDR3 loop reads CASGLYQDRLTEAFF. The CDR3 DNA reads TGTGCTAGTGGTTTGTATCAAGACAGGTTAACTGAAGCTTTCTTT.